The 26 T cell receptor beta chains below all came from one sample that was sequenced in a study of OX40 agonist ivuxolimab in advanced cancers. TCRdb's table, derived via immunoSEQ multiplex PCR, lists solely in-frame clones and lacks some. This sample yields 40,000 or so clones, of which more than 85% are seen a single time; roughly 0.53% belongs to the top ten. Source: CD4+ or CD8+ T cells sorted from blood, taken in a trial of the OX40 agonist ivuxolimab. The origin of the receptors is an adult with an advanced solid tumor such as melanoma, head and neck, liver or kidney cancer.

This clone was detected once. The V gene is TRBV18, the J gene TRBJ2-4, with TRBD2 as a possible D gene (5 bases). The length of the CDR3 is 13 residues. V was clipped by 3 bases and J by 8 bases, with 11 bases between them. The V gene's germline CDR1 is KGHSH and CDR2 LQKENI. The CDR3 region is CASSPTDGDIQYF. The DNA for the CDR3 is TGTGCCAGCTCACCTACAGACGGGGACATTCAGTACTTC.

This rearrangement joins TRBV2 to TRBJ2-1; the D gene is possibly TRBD1 (6 bases). V lost 8 bases and J 0 bases, leaving 8 bases between the germline ends. This CDR3 region has 13 residues. CDR1 and CDR2 (germline): SNHLY, FYNNEI. The CDR3 protein is CASQGSSYNEQFF. The CDR3 DNA reads TGTGCCAGCCAGGGGAGCTCCTACAATGAGCAGTTCTTC. The complete variable domain, with remaining parts taken from reference TRBV2 and TRBJ2-1, reads EPEVTQTPSHQVTQMGQEVILRCVPISNHLYFYWYRQILGQKVEFLVSFYNNEISEKSEIFDDQFSVERPDGSNFTLKIRSTKLEDSAMYFCASQGSSYNEQFFGPGTRLTVL.

Only a few counts were recorded for this clone. Here the CDR3 omits its conserved ending phenylalanine or tryptophan, so a read error is the likely source. The genes are TRBV6-5 and TRBJ1-6; D call uncertain. The CDR3 is made up of 14 amino acids. The germline gives CDR1 MNHEY, CDR2 SVGAGI. Trimming removed 2 bases from V and 7 bases from J, with 9 bases in between. The CDR3 reads CASSYGPRNSPLHL. The CDR3 DNA is TGTGCCAGCAGTTACGGGCCGAGGAATTCACCCCTCCACCTT.

This clone was counted between two and nine times. The chain has TRBV2 and TRBJ2-1; D not resolved. V lost 4 bases and J lost 3, with 1 base in between. CDR1 is SNHLY, CDR2 FYNNEI, per germline. This CDR3 is built from 11 residues. CDR3 nucleotide sequence: TGTGCCAGCAGTGTCTACAATGAGCAGTTCTTC. Its protein product is CASSVYNEQFF.

The chain employs TRBV6-6 and TRBJ2-1; no clear D gene. The V gene's germline CDR1 is MNHNY and CDR2 SVGAGI (reference sequence). V was trimmed by 4 bases and J by 5 bases, leaving 15 bases between them. This CDR3 region has 15 residues. The CDR3 here is CASSFGQPRHNEQFF. The DNA of the CDR3 is TGTGCCAGCAGTTTTGGGCAGCCAAGACACAATGAGCAGTTCTTC.

The chain is built from TRBV2 and TRBJ2-2; TRBD1 matches at 8 bases. This CDR3 is 14 amino acids long. Germline V CDR1 and CDR2: SNHLY, FYNNEI. Unmatched junction bases numbered 7, after V lost 6 bases and J lost 7 bases. The CDR3, as DNA: TGTGCCAGCAGGGGGAACAGGGGGAACGGGGAGCTGTTTTTT. Translation: CASRGNRGNGELFF.

CDR3 residues: CASYPPGRRTYEQYF. Written as DNA, the CDR3 is TGCGCCAGCTACCCTCCCGGGAGGCGAACCTACGAGCAGTACTTC. The rearrangement joins TRBV5-1 to TRBJ2-7; 7 positions match TRBD2. Germline lookup yields CDR1 SGHRS and CDR2 YFSETQ. V shed 7 bases, J shed 2 bases, and the junction held 12 bases outside the gene matches. This CDR3 has 15 amino acids.

The chain uses TRBV15 and TRBJ1-4, with a tentative D call TRBD1 (5 bases). Germline V CDR1 and CDR2: LNHNV, YYDKDF (reference sequence). The CDR3 totals 12 residues. The germline V and J ends were trimmed by 0 bases and 10 bases, with 6 bases remaining between them. The CDR3 DNA is TGTGCCACCAGCAGAGAGACAGCAAAACTGTTTTTT. The encoded protein is CATSRETAKLFF. The entire variable domain, with the rest obtained from reference TRBV15 and TRBJ1-4, is as follows: DAMVIQNPRYQVTQFGKPVTLSCSQTLNHNVMYWYQQKSSQAPKLLFHYYDKDFNNEADTPDNFQSRRPNTSFCFLDIRSPGLGDTAMYLCATSRETAKLFFGSGTQLSVL.

This chain links TRBV28 with TRBJ1-2; the D gene is possibly TRBD1 (6 bases). V lost 7 bases to trimming and J lost 2 bases, with 17 bases between them. Germline lookup yields CDR1 MDHEN and CDR2 SYDVKM. This CDR3 contains 15 residues. The CDR3 region is CASNPLGAANYGYTF. CDR3 nucleotide sequence: TGTGCCAGCAACCCCCTGGGGGCCGCGAACTATGGCTACACCTTC.

The V gene is TRBV19, the J gene TRBJ2-5; D may be TRBD1 or TRBD2 (5 bases each). The J call could be wrong; TRBJ2-7 is a better fit for the DNA end. This CDR3 contains 14 residues. In germline, CDR1 is LNHDA, CDR2 SQIVND (reference sequence). The CDR3 coding sequence is TGTGCCAGTACCCCAGGGAGAACTTTCTACGAGCAGTACTTC. It codes for CASTPGRTFYEQYF.

This clone was seen just once. The rearrangement joins TRBV6-1 to TRBJ2-4, with 8 bases identical to TRBD2. The CDR3 contains 14 residues. The germline CDR1 and CDR2 sequences are MNHNS and SASEGT. The V and J ends lost 4 bases and 3 bases, in that order; junction bases with no gene match: 2. This CDR3 is CASSVGGGKNIQYF. The CDR3 DNA is TGTGCCAGCAGTGTCGGGGGGGGCAAAAACATTCAGTACTTC.

V gene TRBV2 combines with J gene TRBJ1-5, with D possibly being TRBD1 (5 bases). Trimming stripped 4 bases from V and 5 bases from J, with 9 bases between. This CDR3 contains 13 residues. The germline V gene encodes CDR1 SNHLY and CDR2 FYNNEI. CDR3 amino acids: CASSVVRDQPQHF. The CDR3, as DNA: TGTGCCAGCAGTGTTGTCAGGGATCAGCCCCAGCATTTT.

The rearrangement joins TRBV27 to TRBJ1-1; the match to TRBD1 covers 9 bases. The CDR3 runs to 13 residues. V was pared by 6 bases and J by 7 bases, with 6 bases of the junction left unmatched. Germline V gene sequence: CDR1 MNHEY, CDR2 SMNVEV (reference sequence). The CDR3 DNA follows: TGTGCCAGCAGCCAACAGGGGGCGGGTGAAGCTTTCTTT. Translated, it gives CASSQQGAGEAFF.

This rearrangement joins TRBV19 to TRBJ2-2, with a weak D call TRBD1 (5 bases). V lost 5 bases, J lost 1 base, and 11 bases lay in between. CDR1 and CDR2 (germline): LNHDA, SQIVND (reference sequence). The CDR3 has 15 amino acids. Written as DNA, the CDR3 is TGTGCCAGTAGTGCCCGCCAGGGGAACACCGGGGAGCTGTTTTTT. Translation: CASSARQGNTGELFF.

The V gene is TRBV7-3, the J gene TRBJ2-3; D may match TRBD1 or TRBD2 (5 bases each). The V gene's germline CDR1 is SGHTA and CDR2 FQGTGA. This CDR3 comprises 15 residues. Deletions cut 2 bases from V and 1 base from J, with 10 bases between. The CDR3: CASSLLVGGTDTQYF. DNA for the CDR3: TGTGCCAGCAGCTTATTAGTGGGGGGCACAGATACGCAGTATTTT.

J is TRBJ1-5 and V is TRBV4-2, with 10 bases lining up with TRBD1. The length of the CDR3 is 18 residues. CDR1 and CDR2 from the germline V gene are LGHNA and YNFKEQ. V lost 1 base to trimming and J lost 0 bases; unmatched junction nucleotides: 6. The CDR3 protein is CASSQVGTGAPSNQPQHF. The CDR3 DNA follows: TGTGCCAGCAGCCAAGTCGGGACAGGGGCTCCTAGCAATCAGCCCCAGCATTTT.

The J gene is TRBJ1-3, the V gene TRBV7-9; 8 bases are a match to TRBD1. J was trimmed by 3 bases and V by 2 bases; bases with no gene match: 3. CDR3 length: 15 residues. From germline, CDR1 is SEHNR and CDR2 FQNEAQ (reference sequence). CDR3 sequence reads: CASSLQGALGNTIYF. The CDR3 DNA sequence: TGTGCCAGCAGCTTACAGGGGGCGCTTGGAAACACCATATATTTT.

Points on this clone: This CDR3 is missing its conserved last phenylalanine or tryptophan, likely due to a read error. The chain joins TRBV2 to TRBJ1-6, with D uncertain. V lost 4 bases to trimming and J lost 0 bases, with 7 bases between them. This CDR3 region has 15 residues. CDR1 is SNHLY and CDR2 is FYNNEI in the germline V gene. The CDR3: CASSGPSSYNSPLHL. The CDR3 nucleotides read TGTGCCAGCAGTGGGCCGAGCTCCTATAATTCACCCCTCCACCTT.

The gene calls are TRBV5-1 and TRBJ1-2, with a tentative D call TRBD1 (6 bases). The germline V and J ends were trimmed by 3 bases and 7 bases, with 19 bases remaining between them. Germline V CDR1 and CDR2: SGHRS, YFSETQ. The CDR3 contains 15 residues. For the CDR3, the DNA is TGCGCCAGCAGCTCAAGCATAACAGGGTTGGCTGGCTACACCTTC. It is translated as CASSSSITGLAGYTF.

This sequence joins TRBV2 and TRBJ2-2, with D unclear. CDR1 is SNHLY and CDR2 is FYNNEI in the germline V gene. This CDR3 spans 14 amino acids. With 2 bases removed from V and 6 bases from J, the gap between germline ends came to 10 bases. CDR3 in amino acids: CASSELGSSGELFF. DNA of the CDR3: TGTGCCAGCAGTGAACTTGGTTCCTCCGGGGAGCTGTTTTTT.

The chain recombines TRBV5-1 with TRBJ1-4; D gene ambiguous. Germline values: CDR1 SGHRS, CDR2 YFSETQ. The CDR3 consists of 14 residues. With 4 bases removed from V and 1 base from J, the gap between germline ends came to 8 bases. The CDR3 loop reads CASSPGVTNEKLFF. The DNA of the CDR3 is TGCGCCAGCAGCCCCGGGGTAACTAATGAAAAACTGTTTTTT.

The chain joins TRBV11-3 to TRBJ2-1, with D tentatively TRBD1 or TRBD2 (5 bases each). The CDR3 has 14 residues. The V gene lost 1 base and the J gene lost 6 bases, with 10 bases spanning the gap. The germline V gene has CDR1 SGHNT and CDR2 YENEEA. DNA for the CDR3: TGTGCCAGCAGCTTAGTGGGGGACCCCAATGAGCAGTTCTTC. It specifies CASSLVGDPNEQFF.

The genes are TRBV7-2 and TRBJ2-1, with 9 bases aligning to TRBD2. This CDR3 has 19 amino acids. Trimming at V came to 5 bases and at J to 0 bases, leaving 14 bases not matched to a gene. From germline, CDR1 is SGHTA and CDR2 FQGNSA. The CDR3: CASSKKRGALYSSYNEQFF. Written as DNA, the CDR3 is TGTGCCAGCAGCAAAAAGCGGGGGGCCCTTTATAGCTCCTACAATGAGCAGTTCTTC.

V is TRBV6-5 and J is TRBJ2-1; 8 bases are a match to TRBD1. The V gene end was trimmed by 4 bases and the J gene end by 8 bases; junction bases not matched to a gene: 10. CDR1 MNHEY and CDR2 SVGAGI come from the germline V gene. The CDR3 runs 15 residues. The CDR3 here is CASSSSWTGLDEQFF. CDR3 DNA sequence: TGTGCCAGCAGTTCGTCCTGGACAGGGTTGGATGAGCAGTTCTTC.

The chain uses TRBV7-2 and TRBJ2-7; perhaps TRBD2 as D (6 bases). This CDR3 comprises 14 residues. The germline V and J ends were trimmed by 0 bases and 5 bases, with 11 bases remaining between them. Germline CDR1 is SGHTA and CDR2 is FQGNSA. CDR3: CASSLAGGTHEQYF. CDR3 DNA sequence: TGTGCCAGCAGCTTAGCTGGGGGGACCCACGAGCAGTACTTC.

This chain uses TRBV6-1 with TRBJ1-4; D not certain. The CDR3 length is 12 residues. CDR1 and CDR2 (germline): MNHNS, SASEGT. V was trimmed by 8 bases and J by 4 bases, leaving 8 bases between them. The chain's CDR3 is CASGTSNEKLFF. In DNA, the CDR3 is TGTGCCAGCGGTACAAGTAATGAAAAACTGTTTTTT.